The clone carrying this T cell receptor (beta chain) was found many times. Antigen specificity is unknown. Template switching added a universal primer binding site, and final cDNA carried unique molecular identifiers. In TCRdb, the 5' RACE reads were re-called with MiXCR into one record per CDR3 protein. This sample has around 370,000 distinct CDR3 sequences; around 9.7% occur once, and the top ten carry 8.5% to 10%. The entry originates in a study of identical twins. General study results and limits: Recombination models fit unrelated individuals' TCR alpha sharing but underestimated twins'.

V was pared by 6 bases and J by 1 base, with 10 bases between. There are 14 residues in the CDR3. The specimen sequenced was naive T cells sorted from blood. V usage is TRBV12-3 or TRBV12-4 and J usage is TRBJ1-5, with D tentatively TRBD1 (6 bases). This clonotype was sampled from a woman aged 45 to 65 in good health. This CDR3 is CASSVTGSNQPQHF. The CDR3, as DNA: TGTGCCAGCAGCGTAACAGGGAGCAATCAGCCCCAGCATTTT.